The source of this T cell receptor (beta chain) is a study of T-cell memory formation after mild COVID-19. Study-wide background: TCR clusters showed largely donor specificity.

This clonotype was seen ten or more times. CDR3 size: 20 residues. Trimming shortened V by 0 bases and J by 2 bases, and 27 bases separated the two germline ends. Germline assignment: CDR1 SGHRS and CDR2 YFSETQ. TCRdb reprocessed the 5' RACE reads with MiXCR, giving one entry per CDR3 protein. The table lists approximately 450,000 distinct CDR3 sequences, 15% to 20% of them singletons. The sequence was collected from an adult woman who had mild COVID-19 (a few samples of this study predate the infection). Cell type and time point are not known. This chain uses TRBV5-1 with TRBJ2-7; no definite D call. Sequencing was done on a sample of PBMCs or a T cell subset sorted from them (not recorded which). DNA for the CDR3: TGCGCCAGCAGCTTGGAAGGCCGCCGCTCTTATGGATCGGATCCCTACGAGCAGTACTTC. This gives the protein CASSLEGRRSYGSDPYEQYF.